This T cell receptor beta chain derives from a study of T cells in Graves' hyperthyroidism and ophthalmopathy. Study-level findings and limits: In simple terms, a model built on 13 V-J features told ophthalmopathy apart from stable hyperthyroidism. Progression to ophthalmopathy was predicted a median of 6.5 months early.

Authors of the study amplified TCR beta CDR3 regions from RNA transcripts. HTBI primers were used for first-round RT-PCR of the TCR CDR3. TCRdb re-analysed the multiplex PCR reads in MiXCR, keeping a single row per CDR3 protein. The sample contains 80,000 to 100,000 distinct CDR3 sequences, around 37% of which appear only once. This CDR3 has 16 residues. Trimming removed 4 bases from V and 7 bases from J; junction bases left unmatched: 11. Germline CDR1 SGHRS, CDR2 YFSETQ. Diagnosing involved the use of clinical symptoms, serum thyroxine and TRAb, thyroid ultrasound and orbital computed tomography. This clonotype is medium-sized (0.01 to 0.1%) within its sample. What it binds is unknown.

Sample: peripheral blood or thyroid tissue (not recorded which). This clonotype was obtained from a woman between 25 and 40 years old with Graves' hyperthyroidism. The rearrangement joins TRBV5-1 to TRBJ2-2, with TRBD1 matching 9 bases. The CDR3 protein is CASSARDREFGGELFF. The CDR3 coding sequence is TGCGCCAGCAGCGCAAGGGACAGGGAGTTCGGCGGGGAGCTGTTTTTT.